This T cell receptor (beta chain) was sequenced for a study of cytomegalovirus exposure and HLA in healthy donors. Regarding the study as a whole: In a later analysis, across HLA loci, associated TCR counts were highest for DRB1, lowest for HLA-C. In a later analysis, at a false discovery rate of 0.05, under 20,000 TCR beta sequences were associated with HLA alleles.

Trimming shortened V by 7 bases and J by 0 bases, and 9 bases separated the two germline ends. The CDR3 extends over 13 amino acids. The germline CDR1 and CDR2 sequences are WSHSY and SAAADI. The PCR contained 60 Vbeta and 13 Jbeta primers. Data came from immunoSEQ multiplex PCR; TCRdb stores just in-frame clones and leaves some out. The sample includes 90,000 to 130,000 clones, 70% of them seen just once. Worth noting for this clone: Its antigen is unknown.

Specimen: PBMCs. This chain uses TRBV10-2 with TRBJ1-1; D is undetermined. The clonotype was recovered from a man between 25 and 39 years old in good health and CMV-seropositive. CDR3 in amino acids: CASKRVMNTEAFF. CDR3 DNA: TGCGCCAGCAAGAGGGTCATGAACACTGAAGCTTTCTTT.